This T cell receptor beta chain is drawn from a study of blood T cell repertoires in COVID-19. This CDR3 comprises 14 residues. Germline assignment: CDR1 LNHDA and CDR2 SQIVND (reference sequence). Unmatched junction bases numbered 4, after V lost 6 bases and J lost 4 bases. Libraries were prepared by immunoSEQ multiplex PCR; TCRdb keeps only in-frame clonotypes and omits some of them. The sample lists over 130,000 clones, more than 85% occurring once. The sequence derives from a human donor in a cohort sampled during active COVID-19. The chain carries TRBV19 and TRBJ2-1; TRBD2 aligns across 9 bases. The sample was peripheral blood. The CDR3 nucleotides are TGTGCCAGTAGCGGCGGGAGGGTTTACAATGAGCAGTTCTTC. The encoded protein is CASSGGRVYNEQFF.